These T cell receptor beta chains were read from a single sample in a study of CD8 T cells in Susac syndrome. One entry per CDR3 protein results from TCRdb running MiXCR on the immunoSEQ multiplex PCR reads. Of under 80,000 distinct CDR3 sequences listed, roughly 95% are singletons. Sequences were obtained from CD8+ T cells from PBMCs. The receptors shown here come from a human donor with multiple sclerosis. CDR3s include the opening cysteine and the closing phenylalanine or tryptophan. Size values are once, few and many counts, or a class for expanded clones, and some rows have none.

clone_size | j_call | v_call | cdr3_aa
NA | TRBJ2-1 | TRBV29-1 | CSVVGTGGYEQFF
NA | TRBJ2-3 | TRBV6-1 | CASSEISGGSTDTQYF
NA | TRBJ1-1 | TRBV29-1 | CSVGHRGGTEAFF
NA | TRBJ1-2 | TRBV5-4 | CASSSDRVFYGYTF
once | TRBJ2-7 | TRBV29-1 | CSVGTSGSYEQYF
once | TRBJ1-1 | TRBV12-3/TRBV12-4 | CASSGEEDTEAFF
NA | TRBJ2-7 | TRBV12-3/TRBV12-4 | CASSLRVIGYEQYF
NA | TRBJ1-1 | TRBV15 | CATSRLNQNTEAFF
NA | TRBJ2-1 | TRBV19 | CASSIDRSSYNEQFF
NA | TRBJ1-2 | TRBV6-6 | CASSPGGLDGYTF
NA | TRBJ2-2 | TRBV5-6 | CASSLYRYTGELFF
NA | TRBJ2-2 | TRBV7-9 | CASSLSQTITGELFF
NA | TRBJ2-5 | TRBV7-9 | CASSKLAGVSRGETQYF
NA | TRBJ2-2 | TRBV7-9 | CASSSARDNTGELFF
NA | TRBJ2-7 | TRBV25-1 | CASSFPGNSYEQYF
NA | TRBJ2-7 | TRBV25-1 | CASSEISGTYEQYF
NA | TRBJ2-1 | TRBV29-1 | CSASHNEQFF
NA | TRBJ2-2 | TRBV4-3 | CASSQGRATGELFF
NA | TRBJ2-7 | TRBV18 | CASSPEPGQTYEQYF
NA | TRBJ1-1 | TRBV7-8 | CASGTGATEAFF
NA | TRBJ2-7 | TRBV3-1 | CASSQVSGGSYEQYF
NA | TRBJ2-3 | TRBV9 | CASSPLRGHTQYF
NA | TRBJ1-3 | TRBV30 | CAWTQGDSGNTIYF
NA | TRBJ2-1 | TRBV9 | CASKNSGHNEQFF
NA | TRBJ2-7 | TRBV9 | CASSATGYEQYF
NA | TRBJ2-7 | TRBV29-1 | CSVAPLARGRDEQYF
NA | TRBJ2-1 | TRBV30 | CAWSGKPYNEQFF
NA | TRBJ2-1 | TRBV12-5 | CASGSDGSPYNEQFF
once | TRBJ2-1 | TRBV6-2/TRBV6-3 | CASSPGDRGDNEQFF
NA | TRBJ2-3 | TRBV29-1 | CSVEGTGDLATDTQYF
NA | TRBJ2-3 | TRBV12-3/TRBV12-4 | CASSTDTQYF
NA | TRBJ2-3 | TRBV9 | CASSTGGGPSTDTQYF
NA | TRBJ2-4 | TRBV4-1 | CASSQIQGNLAKNIQYF
NA | TRBJ1-2 | TRBV9 | CASSARGDNYGYTF
NA | TRBJ2-3 | TRBV12-3/TRBV12-4 | CASSVDISTDTQYF
NA | TRBJ2-7 | TRBV12-3/TRBV12-4 | CASSPHGQGSSYEQYF
NA | TRBJ2-7 | TRBV7-9 | CASSLESPGPYEQYF
NA | TRBJ1-4 | TRBV7-9 | CASSPRDMGANEKLFF
NA | TRBJ1-1 | TRBV7-9 | CASSLGDRLNTEAFF
NA | TRBJ2-4 | TRBV2 | CAAHRGQKNIQYF
NA | TRBJ1-2 | TRBV15 | CATSRETPDPTYGYTF
NA | TRBJ1-2 | TRBV9 | CASSVEARAGDGYTF
NA | TRBJ2-7 | TRBV9 | CASSVGGGLDYEQYF
NA | TRBJ1-2 | TRBV19 | CASTMGRNGYTF
NA | TRBJ2-7 | TRBV5-1 | CASSLGVDYKTSF
NA | TRBJ2-1 | TRBV29-1 | CSVRQGGGQFF
NA | TRBJ2-5 | TRBV13 | CASSSSHRDRETQYF
NA | TRBJ1-5 | TRBV27 | CASSRDRDGNQPQHF
NA | TRBJ2-3 | TRBV4-2 | CASSQDLAGGTDTQYF
NA | TRBJ2-1 | TRBV7-9 | CASSTGWEQFF
few | TRBJ1-1 | TRBV6-1 | CASGVNTEAFF
NA | TRBJ2-7 | TRBV4-3 | CASSQGGVWSF
NA | TRBJ2-1 | TRBV7-9 | CASSTSGSYNEQFF
NA | TRBJ1-1 | TRBV7-9 | CASSRGLTEAFF
NA | TRBJ2-1 | TRBV5-1 | CASSLAQPYNEQFF
few | TRBJ2-7 | TRBV30 | CAWSAGQGAPYEQYF
NA | TRBJ2-1 | TRBV4-3 | CASSQNRFNEQFF
NA | TRBJ2-5 | TRBV7-8 | CASSLVGTQETQYF